This T cell receptor (beta chain) was recovered during a study of blood T cell repertoires in COVID-19. The assay was immunoSEQ multiplex PCR, and TCRdb's table has in-frame clones only and misses some. The sample includes about 200,000 clones, about four fifths of them seen just once. The germline V gene has CDR1 SNHLY and CDR2 FYNNEI. V was pared by 3 bases and J by 2 bases, with 1 base of the junction left unmatched. The CDR3 is made up of 13 amino acids. The V and J genes are TRBV2 and TRBJ2-7; 7 bases are shared with TRBD2. Sequenced sample: PBMCs or T cells enriched from blood (not recorded which). The TCR was taken from a man between 35 and 55 years old who had recovered from COVID-19. CDR3 nucleotide sequence: TGTGCCAGCAGTGAGGGGGGGGCCTACGAGCAGTACTTC. Residues: CASSEGGAYEQYF.